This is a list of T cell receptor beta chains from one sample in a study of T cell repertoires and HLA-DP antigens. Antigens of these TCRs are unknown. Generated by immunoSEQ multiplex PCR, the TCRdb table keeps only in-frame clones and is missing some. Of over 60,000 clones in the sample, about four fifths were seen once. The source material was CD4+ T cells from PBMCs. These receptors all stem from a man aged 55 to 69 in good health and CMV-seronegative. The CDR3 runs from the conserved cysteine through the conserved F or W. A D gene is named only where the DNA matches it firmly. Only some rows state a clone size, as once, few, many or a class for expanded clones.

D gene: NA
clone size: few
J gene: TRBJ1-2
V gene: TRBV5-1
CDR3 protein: CASSPSNYGYTF
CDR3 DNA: TGCGCCAGCAGTCCATCCAACTATGGCTACACCTTC

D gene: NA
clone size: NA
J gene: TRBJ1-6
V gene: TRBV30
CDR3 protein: CAWTGPHNSPLHF
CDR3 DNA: TGTGCCTGGACAGGGCCGCATAATTCACCCCTCCACTTT

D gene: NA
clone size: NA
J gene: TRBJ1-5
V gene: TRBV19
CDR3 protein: CASSTQPNQPQHF
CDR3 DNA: TGTGCCAGTAGTACCCAGCCCAATCAGCCCCAGCATTTT

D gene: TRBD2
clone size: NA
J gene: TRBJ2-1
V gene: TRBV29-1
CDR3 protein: CSVSVVAGVNEQFF
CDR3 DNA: TGCAGCGTCTCAGTGGTAGCGGGAGTCAATGAGCAGTTCTTC

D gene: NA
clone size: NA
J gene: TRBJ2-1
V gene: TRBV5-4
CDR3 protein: CASSLNDNEQFF
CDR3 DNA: TGTGCCAGCAGCTTGAACGACAATGAGCAGTTCTTC

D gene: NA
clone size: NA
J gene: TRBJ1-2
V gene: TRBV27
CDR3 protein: CASSWGGGRYGYTF
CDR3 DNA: TGTGCCAGCAGTTGGGGAGGGGGTCGCTATGGCTACACCTTC

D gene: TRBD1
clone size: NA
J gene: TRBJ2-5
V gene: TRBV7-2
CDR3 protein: CASSLRGQGETQYF
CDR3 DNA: TGTGCCAGCAGCTTAAGGGGACAGGGAGAGACCCAGTACTTC

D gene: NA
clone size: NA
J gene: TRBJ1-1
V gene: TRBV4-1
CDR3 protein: CASSQVLDRNTEAFF
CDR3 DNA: TGCGCCAGCAGCCAAGTTCTGGATCGGAACACTGAAGCTTTCTTT

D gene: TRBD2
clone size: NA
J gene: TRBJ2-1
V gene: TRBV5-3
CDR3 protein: CARSPTLTGGQDEQFF
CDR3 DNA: TGTGCCAGAAGCCCGACTCTAACGGGAGGGCAGGATGAGCAGTTCTTC

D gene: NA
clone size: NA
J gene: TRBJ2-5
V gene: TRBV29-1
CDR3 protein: CSAGDGQETQYF
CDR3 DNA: TGCAGCGCTGGGGACGGACAAGAGACCCAGTACTTC

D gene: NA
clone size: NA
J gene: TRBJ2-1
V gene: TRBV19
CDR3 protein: CASSSQPGARINEQFF
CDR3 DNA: TGTGCCAGTAGTTCGCAACCCGGGGCCCGAATCAATGAGCAGTTCTTC

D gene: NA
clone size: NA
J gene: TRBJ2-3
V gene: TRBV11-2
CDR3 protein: CASSLDSRTPNTDTQYF
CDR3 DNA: TGTGCCAGCAGCTTAGATAGCAGGACCCCAAACACAGATACGCAGTATTTT

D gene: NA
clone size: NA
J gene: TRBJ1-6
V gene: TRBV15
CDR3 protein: CATSRDSSYNSPLHF
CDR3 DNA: TGTGCCACCAGCAGAGACAGCTCCTATAATTCACCCCTCCACTTT

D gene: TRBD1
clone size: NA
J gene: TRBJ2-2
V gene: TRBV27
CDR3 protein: CASSRQGPNTGELFF
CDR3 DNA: TGTGCCAGCAGTCGACAGGGCCCGAACACCGGGGAGCTGTTTTTT

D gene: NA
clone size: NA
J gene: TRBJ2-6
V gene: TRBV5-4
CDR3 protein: CASSGRGANVLTF
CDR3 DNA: TGTGCCAGCAGCGGCAGGGGGGCCAACGTCCTGACTTTC

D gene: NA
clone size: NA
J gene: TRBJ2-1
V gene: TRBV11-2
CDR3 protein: CASSFGGRTEQFF
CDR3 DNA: TGTGCCAGCAGTTTCGGGGGAAGGACTGAGCAGTTCTTC

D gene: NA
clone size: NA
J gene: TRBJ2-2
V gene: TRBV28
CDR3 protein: CASSGLGAGGTGELFF
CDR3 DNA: TGTGCCAGCAGTGGTCTTGGGGCAGGAGGCACCGGGGAGCTGTTTTTT

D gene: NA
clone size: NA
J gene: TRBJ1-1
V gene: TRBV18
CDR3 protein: CASSHGQNRGGTEAFF
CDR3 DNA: TGTGCCAGCTCTCACGGACAGAATCGCGGGGGCACTGAAGCTTTCTTT

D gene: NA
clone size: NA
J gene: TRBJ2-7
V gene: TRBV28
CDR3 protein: CASSTYEQYF
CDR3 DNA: TGTGCCAGCAGCACGTACGAGCAGTACTTC

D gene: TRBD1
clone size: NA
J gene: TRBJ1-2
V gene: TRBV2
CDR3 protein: CASSPRTGAFYGYTF
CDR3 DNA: TGTGCCAGCAGTCCCCGGACAGGAGCATTCTATGGCTACACCTTC

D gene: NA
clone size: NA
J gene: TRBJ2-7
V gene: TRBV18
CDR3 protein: CASSRADSYEQYF
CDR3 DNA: TGTGCCAGCTCACGCGCAGATTCCTACGAGCAGTACTTC

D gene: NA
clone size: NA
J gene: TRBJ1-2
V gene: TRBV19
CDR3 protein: CASNPVGRFTTNYGYTF
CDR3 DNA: TGTGCCAGTAACCCGGTGGGGAGATTCACTACTAACTATGGCTACACCTTC

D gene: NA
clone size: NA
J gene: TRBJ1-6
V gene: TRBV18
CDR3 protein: CASSLTGFYNSPLHF
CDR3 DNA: TGTGCCAGCTCACTTACAGGGTTCTATAATTCACCCCTCCACTTT

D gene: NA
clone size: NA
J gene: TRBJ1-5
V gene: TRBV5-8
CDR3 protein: CASSLYGQPQHF
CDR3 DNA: TGTGCCAGCAGCTTGTACGGTCAGCCCCAGCATTTT

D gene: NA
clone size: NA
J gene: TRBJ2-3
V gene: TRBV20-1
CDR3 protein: CSASDDTQYF
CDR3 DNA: TGCAGTGCTAGTGACGATACGCAGTATTTT